The sequence of this T cell receptor beta chain was determined in a study of post-analysis software for immune sequencing data. Study-level results: The five TRBV segments detected at higher frequency in patients than in controls included TRBV5-6, TRBV5-1 and TRBV20-1.

TCR beta cDNA libraries had unique molecular identifiers. Between roughly 0.9 and 11 million T cells gave rise to around 500,000 cDNA molecules. Via MiXCR, TCRdb re-called the PCR reads, giving one row per CDR3 protein. The sample contains 380,000 or so distinct CDR3 sequences, approximately 33% of which appear only once. V dropped 0 bases and J dropped 1 base, with 11 bases sitting between them. This CDR3 is built from 15 residues. Germline CDR1 is SGDLS and CDR2 is YYNGEE. Remarks on this clonotype: Its antigen is currently unknown.

The sequenced material came from blood. This TCR came from a girl aged 10-17 years with multiple sclerosis. The chain has TRBV9 and TRBJ2-7; D gene ambiguous. DNA of the CDR3: TGTGCCAGCAGCGTAGACACTGGTCGATCCTACGAGCAGTACTTC. Amino acid sequence: CASSVDTGRSYEQYF.